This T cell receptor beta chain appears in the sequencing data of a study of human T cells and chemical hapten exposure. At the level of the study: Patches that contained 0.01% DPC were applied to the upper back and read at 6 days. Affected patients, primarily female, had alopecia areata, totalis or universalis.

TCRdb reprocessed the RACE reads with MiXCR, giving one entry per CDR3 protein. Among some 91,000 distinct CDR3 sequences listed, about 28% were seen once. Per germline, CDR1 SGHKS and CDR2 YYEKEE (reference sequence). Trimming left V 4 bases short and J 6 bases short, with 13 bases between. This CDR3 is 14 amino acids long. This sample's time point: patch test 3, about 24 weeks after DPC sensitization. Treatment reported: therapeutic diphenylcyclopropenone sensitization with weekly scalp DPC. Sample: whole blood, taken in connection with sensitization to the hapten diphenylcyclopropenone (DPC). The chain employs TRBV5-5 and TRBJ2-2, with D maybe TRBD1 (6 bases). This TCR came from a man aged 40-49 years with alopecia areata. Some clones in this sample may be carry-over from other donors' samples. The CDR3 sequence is CASSEGQYSGELFF. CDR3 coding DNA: TGTGCCAGCAGCGAAGGACAGTATTCCGGGGAGCTGTTTTTT.